The sample holds a few counts of the clone carrying this T cell receptor beta chain. The source of the sample is a study of blood T cell repertoires in COVID-19. Study information: The cDNA or gDNA used as material had been derived from T cells, B-cell-depleted T cells, or PBMCs.

Methods used by the authors: Reference gene primer amplification in the assay estimated nucleated cell counts. Method: immunoSEQ multiplex PCR; TCRdb's copy keeps in-frame clones and lacks some. V and J calls and clone size follow that table, whereas D and trimming were derived from the DNA. The sample has roughly 16,000 clones, roughly four fifths seen once. Germline CDR1 MGHRA, CDR2 YSYEKL. This CDR3 spans 13 amino acids. Trimming took off 1 base at V and 4 bases at J, with 5 bases between the two ends. The material sequenced was peripheral blood. The TCR was taken from an elderly man with active COVID-19. This chain links TRBV4-1 with TRBJ1-3, with D uncertain. This CDR3 reads CASSQVQGNTIYF. CDR3 sequence (DNA): TGCGCCAGCAGCCAAGTACAGGGAAACACCATATATTTT.